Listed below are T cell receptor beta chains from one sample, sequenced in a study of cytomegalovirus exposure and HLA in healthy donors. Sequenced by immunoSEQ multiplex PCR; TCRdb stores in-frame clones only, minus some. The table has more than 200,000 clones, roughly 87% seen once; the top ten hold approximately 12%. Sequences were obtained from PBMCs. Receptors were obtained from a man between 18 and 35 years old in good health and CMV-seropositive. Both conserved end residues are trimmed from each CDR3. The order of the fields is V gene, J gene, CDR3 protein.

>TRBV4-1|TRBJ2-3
ASSQVPGLDELDTQY
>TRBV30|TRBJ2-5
AWSVPLPQETQY
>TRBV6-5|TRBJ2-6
ASSYGSGANVLT
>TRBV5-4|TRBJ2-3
ASSPTGSNTDTQY
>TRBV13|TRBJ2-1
ASSLAGLEQF
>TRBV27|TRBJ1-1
ASRSIRGYPEAF
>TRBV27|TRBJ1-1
ASSLDRTFEAF
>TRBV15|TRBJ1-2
ATSRDGTGRDGYT
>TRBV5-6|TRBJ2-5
ASSLVGQETQY
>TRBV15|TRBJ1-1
ATRTGVRNTEAF
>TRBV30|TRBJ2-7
AWSLNRVSYEQY
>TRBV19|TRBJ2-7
ASSKNRGTYEQY
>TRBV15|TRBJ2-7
ATSRGRDYEQY
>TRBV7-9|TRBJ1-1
ASSLEVGGNTEAF
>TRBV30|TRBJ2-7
AWSWGSYEQY
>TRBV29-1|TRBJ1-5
SVKETGGYNQPQH
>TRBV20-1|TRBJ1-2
SANQGAGYT
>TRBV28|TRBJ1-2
ASSFTILGGYT
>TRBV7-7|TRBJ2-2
ASSLGEPGELF
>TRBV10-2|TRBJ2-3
ASTDRVRTDTQY
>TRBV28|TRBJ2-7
ASSYYITYEQY
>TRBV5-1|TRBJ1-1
ASSLAGGRRATEAF
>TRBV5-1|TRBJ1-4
ASSLPGAEKLF
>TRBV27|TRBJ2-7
ASKQTPGQQYEQY
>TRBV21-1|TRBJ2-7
ASPTGFYEQY
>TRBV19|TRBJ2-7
ASSIVAGAYEQY
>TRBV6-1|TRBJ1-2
ASSEQQGSSYGYT
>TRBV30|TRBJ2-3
AWSVGAGGTDTQY
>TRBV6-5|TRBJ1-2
ASSYGSPGGYT
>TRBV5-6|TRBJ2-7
ASSRAGRLY
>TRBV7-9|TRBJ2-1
ASSSGLAGMNNEQF
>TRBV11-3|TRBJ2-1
ASSPRLAAYNEQF
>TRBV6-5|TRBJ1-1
ASSRTPLNTEAF
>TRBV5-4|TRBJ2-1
ASSLQYEQF
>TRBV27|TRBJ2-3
ASSPGGLAGVTDTQY
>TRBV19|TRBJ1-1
ASSMGLAGTEAF